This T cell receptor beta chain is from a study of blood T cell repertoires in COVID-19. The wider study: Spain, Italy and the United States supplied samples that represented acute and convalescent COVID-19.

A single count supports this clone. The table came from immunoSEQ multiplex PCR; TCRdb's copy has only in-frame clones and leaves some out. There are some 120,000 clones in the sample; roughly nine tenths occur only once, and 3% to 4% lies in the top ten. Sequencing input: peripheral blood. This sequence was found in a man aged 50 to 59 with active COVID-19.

The CDR3 is CASSPNRLVNEQFF. The CDR3 DNA follows: TGTGCCAGCAGCCCAAATCGCCTAGTCAATGAGCAGTTCTTC. The V call is TRBV7-7, the J call TRBJ2-1, with D unclear. The CDR3 consists of 14 residues. CDR1 SSHAT and CDR2 FNYEAQ come from the germline V gene (reference sequence). Trimming cost V 5 bases and J 6 bases, with 14 bases left between them.